The entry that follows covers one T cell receptor beta chain sequence. Trimming removed 2 bases from V and 5 bases from J; junction bases left unmatched: 3. Per the germline V gene, CDR1 is SGHAT and CDR2 is FQNNGV. CDR3 size: 14 residues. The data are from a study of blood T cell repertoires in COVID-19. The assay was immunoSEQ multiplex PCR, and TCRdb's table has in-frame clones only and misses some. The table records roughly 200,000 clones, roughly 84% of them present only once. This TCR was recovered from a woman younger than 45 who had been exposed to COVID-19. The chain couples TRBV11-2 to TRBJ2-3; 8 bases agree with TRBD2. The material sequenced was PBMCs or T cells enriched from blood (not recorded which). The DNA of the CDR3 is TGTGCCAGCAGCTTATCTCGGGGGGGAGATACGCAGTATTTT. Encoded protein: CASSLSRGGDTQYF.